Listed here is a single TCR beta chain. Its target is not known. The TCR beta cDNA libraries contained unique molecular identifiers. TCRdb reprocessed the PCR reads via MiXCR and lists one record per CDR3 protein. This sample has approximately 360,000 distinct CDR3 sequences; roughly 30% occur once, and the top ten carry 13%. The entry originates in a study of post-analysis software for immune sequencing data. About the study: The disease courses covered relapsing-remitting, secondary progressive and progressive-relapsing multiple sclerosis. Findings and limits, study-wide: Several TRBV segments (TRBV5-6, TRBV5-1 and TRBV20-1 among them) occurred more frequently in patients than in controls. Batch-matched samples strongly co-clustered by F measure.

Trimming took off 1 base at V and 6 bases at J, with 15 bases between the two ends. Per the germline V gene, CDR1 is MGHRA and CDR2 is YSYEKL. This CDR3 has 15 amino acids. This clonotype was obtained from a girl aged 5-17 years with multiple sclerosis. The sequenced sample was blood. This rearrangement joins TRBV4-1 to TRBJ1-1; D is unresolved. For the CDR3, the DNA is TGCGCCAGCAGCCAAGTCGGCAGCGGTATCGCTGAAGCTTTCTTT. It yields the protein CASSQVGSGIAEAFF.